This T cell receptor beta chain comes out of a study of shared clonotypes between healthy human individuals. The germline V gene encodes CDR1 GTSNPN and CDR2 SVGIG (reference sequence). The CDR3 length is 13 residues. Trimming removed 2 bases at V and 1 base at J, with 8 bases between. Overall study findings and caveats: In having few donors, the study represented limited genetic and exposure-history diversity.

This clone occurred many times. Its antigen is unknown. The sequencing of unsorted PBMC DNA took place on ten immunoSEQ deep assay plates. TCRdb's table, derived via immunoSEQ multiplex PCR, lists solely in-frame clones and lacks some. The table lists some 490,000 clones, about 78% of them singletons. The V call is TRBV30, the J call TRBJ1-1; D gene ambiguous. This clonotype originated in a middle-aged woman in good health. Some clones in this sample may be carry-over from other donors' samples. Sequenced input: PBMCs. CDR3: CAWSPLANTEAFF. The CDR3 nucleotides read TGTGCCTGGAGTCCCCTGGCGAACACTGAAGCTTTCTTT. Based on the CDR3 plus reference TRBV30 and TRBJ1-1, the full variable domain is SQTIHQWPATLVQPVGSPLSLECTVEGTSNPNLYWYRQAAGRGLQLLFYSVGIGQISSEVPQNLSASRPQDRQFILSSKKLLLSDSGFYLCAWSPLANTEAFFGQGTRLTVV.